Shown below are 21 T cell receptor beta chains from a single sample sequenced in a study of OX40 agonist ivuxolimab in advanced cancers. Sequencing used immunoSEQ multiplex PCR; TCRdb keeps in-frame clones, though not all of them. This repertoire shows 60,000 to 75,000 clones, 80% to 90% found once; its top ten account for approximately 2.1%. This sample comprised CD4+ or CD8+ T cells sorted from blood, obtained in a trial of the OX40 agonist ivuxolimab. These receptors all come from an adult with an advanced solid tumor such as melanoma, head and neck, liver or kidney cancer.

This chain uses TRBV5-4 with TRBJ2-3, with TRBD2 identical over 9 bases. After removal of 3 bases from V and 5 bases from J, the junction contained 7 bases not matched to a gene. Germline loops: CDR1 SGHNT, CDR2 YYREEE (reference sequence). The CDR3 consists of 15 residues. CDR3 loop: CASSSAAGGRDTQYF. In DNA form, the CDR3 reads TGTGCCAGCAGCTCCGCGGCGGGGGGGAGAGATACGCAGTATTTT. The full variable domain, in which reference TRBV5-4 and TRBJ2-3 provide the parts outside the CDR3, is ETGVTQSPTHLIKTRGQQVTLRCSSQSGHNTVSWYQQALGQGPQFIFQYYREEENGRGNFPPRFSGLQFPNYSSELNVNALELDDSALYLCASSSAAGGRDTQYFGPGTRLTVL.

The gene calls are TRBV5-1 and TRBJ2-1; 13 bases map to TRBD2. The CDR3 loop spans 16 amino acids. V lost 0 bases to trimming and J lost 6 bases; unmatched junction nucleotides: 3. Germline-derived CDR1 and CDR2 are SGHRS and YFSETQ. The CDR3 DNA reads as TGCGCCAGCAGCTTGGGGGGACTAGCGGGGAGCAATGAGCAGTTCTTC. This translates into CASSLGGLAGSNEQFF.

CDR3 loop: CASRGQGLTNEKLFF. CDR3 nucleotide sequence: TGTGCCAGCAGGGGACAGGGTTTAACTAATGAAAAACTGTTTTTT. The V call is TRBV6-1, the J call TRBJ1-4, with 9 positions matching TRBD1. The V gene's germline CDR1 is MNHNS and CDR2 SASEGT. CDR3 size: 15 residues. V was clipped by 6 bases and J by 1 base; unmatched bases: 3.

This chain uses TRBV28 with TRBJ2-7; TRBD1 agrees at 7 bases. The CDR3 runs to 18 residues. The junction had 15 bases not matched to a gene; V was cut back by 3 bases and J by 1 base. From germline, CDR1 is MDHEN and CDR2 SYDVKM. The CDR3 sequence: CASSLGRPRQGDSYEQYF. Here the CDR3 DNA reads TGTGCCAGCAGTTTGGGCCGACCGAGACAGGGAGATTCCTACGAGCAGTACTTC.

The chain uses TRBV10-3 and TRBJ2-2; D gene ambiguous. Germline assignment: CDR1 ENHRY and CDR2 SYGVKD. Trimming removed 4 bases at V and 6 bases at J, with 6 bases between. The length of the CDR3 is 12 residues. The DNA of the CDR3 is TGTGCCATCAGTGGATCATCCGGGGAGCTGTTTTTT. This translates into CAISGSSGELFF.

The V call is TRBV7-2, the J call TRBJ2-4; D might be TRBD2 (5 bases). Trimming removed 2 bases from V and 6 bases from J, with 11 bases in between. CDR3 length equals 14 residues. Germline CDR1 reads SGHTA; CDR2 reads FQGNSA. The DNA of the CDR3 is TGTGCCAGCAGCTTATCGGAACTAGTAAACATTCAGTACTTC. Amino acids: CASSLSELVNIQYF.

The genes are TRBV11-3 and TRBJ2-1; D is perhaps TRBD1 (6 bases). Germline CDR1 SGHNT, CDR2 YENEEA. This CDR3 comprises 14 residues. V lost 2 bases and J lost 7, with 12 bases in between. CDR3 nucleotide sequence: TGTGCCAGCAGCTTACTACAGGGTTCGAATGAGCAGTTCTTC. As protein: CASSLLQGSNEQFF.

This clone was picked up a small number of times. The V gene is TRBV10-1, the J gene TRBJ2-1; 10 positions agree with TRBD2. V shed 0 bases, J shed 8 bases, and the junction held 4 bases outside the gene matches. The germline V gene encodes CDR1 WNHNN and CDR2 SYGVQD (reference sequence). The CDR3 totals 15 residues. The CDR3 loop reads CASSESQRGGDEQFF. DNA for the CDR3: TGCGCCAGCAGTGAGTCCCAGCGGGGGGGAGATGAGCAGTTCTTC.

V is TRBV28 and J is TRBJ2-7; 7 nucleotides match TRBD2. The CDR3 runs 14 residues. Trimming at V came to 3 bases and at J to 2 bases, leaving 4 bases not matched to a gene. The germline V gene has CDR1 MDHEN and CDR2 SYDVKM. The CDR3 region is CASSFLGGAYEQYF. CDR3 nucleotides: TGTGCCAGCAGTTTCCTGGGAGGGGCCTACGAGCAGTACTTC.

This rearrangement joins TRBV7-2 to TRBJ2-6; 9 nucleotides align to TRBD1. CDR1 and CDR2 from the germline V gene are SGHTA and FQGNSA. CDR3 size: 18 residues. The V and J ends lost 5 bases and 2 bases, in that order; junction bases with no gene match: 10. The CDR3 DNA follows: TGTGCCAGCAGCGGGACAGGGTCCGGGGCGGCTGGGGCCAACGTCCTGACTTTC. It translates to CASSGTGSGAAGANVLTF. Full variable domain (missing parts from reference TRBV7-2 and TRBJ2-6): GAGVSQSPSNKVTEKGKDVELRCDPISGHTALYWYRQSLGQGLEFLIYFQGNSAPDKSGLPSDRFSAERTGGSVSTLTIQRTQQEDSAVYLCASSGTGSGAAGANVLTFGAGSRLTVL.

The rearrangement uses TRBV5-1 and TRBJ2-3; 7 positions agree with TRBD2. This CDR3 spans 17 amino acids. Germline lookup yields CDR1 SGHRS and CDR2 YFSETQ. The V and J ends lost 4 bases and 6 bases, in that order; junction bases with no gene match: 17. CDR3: CASSPGLGGSVLDTQYF. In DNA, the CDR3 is TGCGCCAGCAGCCCAGGACTAGGCGGGAGTGTGTTGGATACGCAGTATTTT.

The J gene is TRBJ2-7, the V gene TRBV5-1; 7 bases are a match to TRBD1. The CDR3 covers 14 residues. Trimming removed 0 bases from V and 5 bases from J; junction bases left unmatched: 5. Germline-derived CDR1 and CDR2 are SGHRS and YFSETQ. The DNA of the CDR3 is TGCGCCAGCAGCTTGGCTCAGGGGGTAAACGAGCAGTACTTC. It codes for CASSLAQGVNEQYF.

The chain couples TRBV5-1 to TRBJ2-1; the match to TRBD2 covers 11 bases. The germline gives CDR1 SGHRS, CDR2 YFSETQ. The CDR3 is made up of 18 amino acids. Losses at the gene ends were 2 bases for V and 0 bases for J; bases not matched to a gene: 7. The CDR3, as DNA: TGCGCCAGCAGCTTCCCCGGGACTAGCGGCAGCTCCTACAATGAGCAGTTCTTC. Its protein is CASSFPGTSGSSYNEQFF.

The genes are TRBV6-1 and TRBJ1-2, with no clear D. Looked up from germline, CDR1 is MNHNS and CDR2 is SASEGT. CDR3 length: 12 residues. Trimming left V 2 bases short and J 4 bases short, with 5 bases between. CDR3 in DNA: TGTGCCAGCAGTGAAAGAGGCTATGGCTACACCTTC. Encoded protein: CASSERGYGYTF.

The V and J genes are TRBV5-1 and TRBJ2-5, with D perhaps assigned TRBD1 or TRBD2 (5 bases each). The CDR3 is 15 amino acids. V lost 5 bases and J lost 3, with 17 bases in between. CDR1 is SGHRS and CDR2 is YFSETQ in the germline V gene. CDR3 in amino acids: CASRGDGRAKETQYF. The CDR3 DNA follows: TGCGCCAGCAGGGGGGATGGCAGGGCAAAAGAGACCCAGTACTTC.

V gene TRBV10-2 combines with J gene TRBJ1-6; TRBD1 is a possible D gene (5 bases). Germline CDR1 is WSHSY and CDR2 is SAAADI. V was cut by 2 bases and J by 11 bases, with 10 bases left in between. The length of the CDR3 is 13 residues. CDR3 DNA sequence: TGCGCCAGCAGTGAGGAGGAGGGGACACCCCTCCACTTT. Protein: CASSEEEGTPLHF.

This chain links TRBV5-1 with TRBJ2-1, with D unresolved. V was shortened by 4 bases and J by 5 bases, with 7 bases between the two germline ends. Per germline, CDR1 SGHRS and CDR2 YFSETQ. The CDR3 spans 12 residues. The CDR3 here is CASSDLDNEQFF. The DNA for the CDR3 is TGCGCCAGCAGCGACCTAGACAATGAGCAGTTCTTC.

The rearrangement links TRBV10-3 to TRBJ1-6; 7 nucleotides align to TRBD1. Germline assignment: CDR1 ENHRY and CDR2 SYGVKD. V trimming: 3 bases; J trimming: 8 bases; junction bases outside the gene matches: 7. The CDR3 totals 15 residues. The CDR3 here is CAISDYDRDDSPLHF. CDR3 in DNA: TGTGCCATCAGTGACTACGACAGGGATGATTCACCCCTCCACTTT.

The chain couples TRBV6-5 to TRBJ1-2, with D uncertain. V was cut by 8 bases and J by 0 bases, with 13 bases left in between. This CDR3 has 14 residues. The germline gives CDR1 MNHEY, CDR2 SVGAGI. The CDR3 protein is CASGSGRANYGYTF. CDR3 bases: TGTGCCAGCGGATCGGGTCGAGCTAACTATGGCTACACCTTC.

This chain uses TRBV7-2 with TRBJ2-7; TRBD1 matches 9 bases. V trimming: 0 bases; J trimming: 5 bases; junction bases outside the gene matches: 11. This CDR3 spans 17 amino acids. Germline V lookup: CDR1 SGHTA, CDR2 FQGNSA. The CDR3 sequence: CASSLAIPRGQGDEQYF. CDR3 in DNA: TGTGCCAGCAGCTTAGCCATTCCCCGGGGACAGGGTGACGAGCAGTACTTC.

Written as DNA, the CDR3 is TGTGCCAGCAGCCTACAGACTAGCACAGATACGCAGTATTTT. Amino acids: CASSLQTSTDTQYF. This sequence joins TRBV7-2 and TRBJ2-3; no clear D. This CDR3 spans 14 amino acids. V shed 5 bases and J shed 0 bases, with 9 bases lying between them. Germline loops: CDR1 SGHTA, CDR2 FQGNSA.